The sequence of this T cell receptor beta chain was determined in a study of low-dose radiotherapy and immunotherapy resistance in tumors. Overall study: On a schedule of every two weeks, intravenous cyclophosphamide at a dose of 200 mg/m2 was delivered one day before each radiation and immunotherapy administration.

Time point specified: after trial treatment. Treatment specified: LDRT plus nivolumab, ipilimumab, low-dose cyclophosphamide and aspirin (RACIN trial). First-strand cDNA relied on TRAV- and TRBV-specific primers spanning alpha and beta chains. TCR amplification ran roughly 20 PCR cycles using constant-region and V-primer adapter primers. TCRdb recomputed calls from the reads with MiXCR, one row per CDR3 protein. The repertoire holds 35,000 to 50,000 distinct CDR3 sequences, with about 25% as singletons. This clonotype was recorded many times. Germline V gives CDR1 DFQATT, CDR2 SNEGSKA (reference sequence). The CDR3 runs 13 residues.

The chain joins TRBV20-1 to TRBJ2-4; 8 bases match TRBD1. The clonotype originates from a male donor with prostate cancer. The sample in question was PBMCs, obtained after low-dose radiotherapy plus immunotherapy. The CDR3 DNA reads as TGCAGCGGACAGGGAATGGCCAAAAACATTCAGTACTTC. Amino acid sequence: CSGQGMAKNIQYF.